What follows are 28 T cell receptor beta chains derived from one specimen sequenced in a study of blood T cell repertoires in COVID-19. Sequencing was performed with immunoSEQ multiplex PCR; in TCRdb, only in-frame clones are kept and a portion is missing. The sample includes 60,000 to 90,000 clones, 73% of them seen just once. The sample taken for sequencing was peripheral blood. The receptors were sampled from a man aged 55 to 70 with acute or convalescent COVID-19.

This clone was seen only once. V and J are TRBV28 and TRBJ2-1; TRBD2 matches at 8 bases. CDR3 length: 16 amino acids. Trimming took 0 bases from V and 7 from J; bases not matched to a gene: 8. CDR1 is MDHEN, CDR2 SYDVKM, per germline. In DNA, the CDR3 is TGTGCCAGCAGTTTATGGGCGGGAGGCGGACCTAATGAGCAGTTCTTC. The encoded protein is CASSLWAGGGPNEQFF.

V gene TRBV11-2 combines with J gene TRBJ2-1; TRBD2 agrees at 13 bases. Germline V gene data show CDR1 as SGHAT and CDR2 as FQNNGV. J gave up 6 bases and V 5 bases, and 4 bases lay outside the gene matches. This CDR3 has 15 amino acids. The CDR3 region is CASSPGTSGTNEQFF. In nucleotides, the CDR3 is TGTGCCAGCAGCCCAGGGACTAGCGGGACCAATGAGCAGTTCTTC.

The chain employs TRBV13 and TRBJ2-3, with TRBD2 matching over 7 bases. V shed 4 bases, J shed 4 bases, and the junction held 14 bases outside the gene matches. Germline V CDR1 and CDR2: PRHDT, FYEKMQ (reference sequence). This CDR3 is 17 amino acids long. The CDR3 region is CASSSSAQNGGSDTQYF. In DNA, the CDR3 is TGTGCCAGCAGCTCTTCAGCTCAGAACGGGGGGTCAGATACGCAGTATTTT.

The CDR3, as DNA: TGTGCCACCAGTGCCAGGACAGGGGAAGTGAATGAGCAGTTCTTC. It is translated as CATSARTGEVNEQFF. The genes are TRBV24-1 and TRBJ2-1; 9 bases align to TRBD1. The germline V gene encodes CDR1 KGHDR and CDR2 SFDVKD. The ends lost 5 bases at V and 7 bases at J; junction bases unmatched: 8. This CDR3 contains 15 residues.

This clone was counted a few times. The CDR3 spells CASSSGTGPKYF. The CDR3 nucleotides are TGTGCCAGCAGTTCCGGAACAGGGCCGAAATATTTT. This chain connects TRBV6-5 to TRBJ1-3, with TRBD1 as a possible D gene (6 bases). V was pared by 4 bases and J by 15 bases, with 16 bases between. CDR3 length equals 12 residues. In germline, CDR1 is MNHEY, CDR2 SVGAGI.

This rearrangement joins TRBV28 to TRBJ2-3; possible D gene TRBD2, 6 bases. Germline values: CDR1 MDHEN, CDR2 SYDVKM. Between the trimmed V and J ends, which lost 6 bases and 1 base, there was a span of 11 bases. CDR3 length: 14 residues. CDR3 residues: CASRAGGGTDTQYF. The CDR3 DNA reads TGTGCCAGCAGGGCCGGGGGTGGCACAGATACGCAGTATTTT.

In its sample, this clone was seen once. The CDR3 DNA follows: TGTGCCATCAGTGGAATGACTAGCGGGATGTCCTACGAGCAGTACTTC. Protein product: CAISGMTSGMSYEQYF. V is TRBV10-3 and J is TRBJ2-7, with 11 nucleotides matching TRBD2. The CDR3 runs 16 residues. Germline trimming cut 4 bases from V and 1 base from J; bases unmatched to any gene: 6. Germline V lookup: CDR1 ENHRY, CDR2 SYGVKD.

The chain combines TRBV19 with TRBJ2-5; D is ambiguous. CDR1 LNHDA and CDR2 SQIVND come from the germline V gene (reference sequence). Trimming left V 1 base short and J 4 bases short, with 10 bases between. The CDR3 is 14 amino acids. The CDR3 loop reads CASSIGQVGETQYF. Here the CDR3 DNA reads TGTGCCAGTAGTATAGGGCAGGTGGGAGAGACCCAGTACTTC.

This clone occurred a few times. J is TRBJ2-3 and V is TRBV3-1 (or the pseudogene TRBV3-2), with unresolved D. The CDR3 runs to 14 residues. Trimming cost V 0 bases and J 4 bases, with 8 bases left between them. Germline V gene data show CDR1 as LGHDT and CDR2 as YNNKEL (reference sequence). The CDR3 DNA reads TGTGCCAGCAGCCAAGACAGGCAGTCAGATACGCAGTATTTT. This translates into CASSQDRQSDTQYF.

The chain has TRBV7-9 and TRBJ2-3; 9 nucleotides line up with TRBD2. Germline V gene sequence: CDR1 SEHNR, CDR2 FQNEAQ (reference sequence). The junction had 9 bases not matched to a gene; V was cut back by 5 bases and J by 0 bases. The CDR3 loop spans 17 amino acids. The CDR3 DNA is TGTGCCAGCAGCCTCCACCCGGGACTAGCAAGCACAGATACGCAGTATTTT. Protein sequence: CASSLHPGLASTDTQYF.

Only a few counts were recorded for this clone. The chain joins TRBV4-2 to TRBJ1-3, with a tentative D call TRBD1 (5 bases). The CDR3 loop spans 14 amino acids. CDR1 LGHNA and CDR2 YNFKEQ come from the germline V gene. With 1 base removed from V and 4 bases from J, the gap between germline ends came to 8 bases. The CDR3 bases are TGTGCCAGCAGCCAAGCTGGGGCGGGAAACACCATATATTTT. This encodes CASSQAGAGNTIYF.

The chain is built from TRBV28 and TRBJ1-4; weak D call: TRBD1 (5 bases). Germline loops: CDR1 MDHEN, CDR2 SYDVKM. Trimming cost V 6 bases and J 7 bases, with 15 bases left between them. The CDR3 contains 14 residues. The CDR3 DNA sequence: TGTGCCAGCAGGACAGAAAAGCATATTGAAAAACTGTTTTTT. Its translation is CASRTEKHIEKLFF.

Only a few counts were recorded for this clone. The chain combines TRBV7-3 with TRBJ2-4; 8 nucleotides line up with TRBD1. Trimming took 8 bases from V and 6 from J; bases not matched to a gene: 6. CDR3 length: 13 amino acids. Germline lookup yields CDR1 SGHTA and CDR2 FQGTGA. CDR3 loop: CASANTGGNIQYF. As DNA, the CDR3 is TGTGCCAGCGCCAATACAGGGGGAAACATTCAGTACTTC.

This sequence joins TRBV19 and TRBJ1-2; D ambiguous. CDR1 is LNHDA and CDR2 is SQIVND in the germline V gene (reference sequence). Trimming took 5 bases from V and 6 from J, leaving 13 bases between them. The length of the CDR3 is 13 residues. DNA for the CDR3: TGTGCCAGTAGTCCCGGCCGGGAGGATGGCTACACCTTC. It translates to CASSPGREDGYTF.

The V gene is TRBV5-1, the J gene TRBJ1-5; tentatively, D is TRBD1 (6 bases). Germline CDR1 SGHRS, CDR2 YFSETQ. The CDR3 covers 15 residues. The ends were cut back, 0 bases at V and 2 bases at J, with 9 bases in the middle. The CDR3 reads CASSLEGHGNQPQHF. The CDR3 DNA is TGCGCCAGCAGCTTGGAGGGACATGGCAATCAGCCCCAGCATTTT.

As for this clone: Other DNA sequences in the sample encode the same CDR3. The chain combines TRBV2 with TRBJ2-5; 8 bases match TRBD1. This CDR3 has 13 amino acids. V lost 6 bases, J lost 5 bases, and 5 bases stayed unmatched. Germline V gene lookup returns CDR1 SNHLY and CDR2 FYNNEI. The CDR3 DNA reads as TGTGCCAGCAGGGGAGACAGGGGCGAGACCCAGTACTTC. It encodes CASRGDRGETQYF.

The CDR3 sequence is CASSPTTTEQYF. The CDR3 nucleotides are TGTGCCAGCAGTCCAACTACGACCGAGCAGTACTTC. The chain recombines TRBV6-5 with TRBJ2-7; D gene uncertain. CDR1 MNHEY and CDR2 SVGAGI come from the germline V gene. This CDR3 region has 12 residues. Trimming took 5 bases from V and 6 from J, leaving 11 bases between them.

The genes are TRBV6-5 and TRBJ2-7, with 8 nucleotides matching TRBD2. The trim removed 4 bases at V and 0 bases at J, leaving 8 bases unmatched. This CDR3 spans 16 amino acids. Germline V gene data show CDR1 as MNHEY and CDR2 as SVGAGI. The CDR3 region has the DNA TGTGCCAGCAGTTCTAGCGGGCGGACTAACTCCTACGAGCAGTACTTC. As protein: CASSSSGRTNSYEQYF.

This clone was detected a few times. This chain links TRBV2 with TRBJ2-2, with D possibly being TRBD2 (6 bases). CDR1 is SNHLY and CDR2 is FYNNEI in the germline V gene. Trimming removed 6 bases from V and 3 bases from J, with 14 bases in between. This CDR3 spans 15 amino acids. CDR3 coding DNA: TGTGCCAGCAGCCGAGTCGGGGGAGACACCGGGGAGCTGTTTTTT. It codes for CASSRVGGDTGELFF. The full variable domain, completed using reference TRBV2 and TRBJ2-2, is EPEVTQTPSHQVTQMGQEVILRCVPISNHLYFYWYRQILGQKVEFLVSFYNNEISEKSEIFDDQFSVERPDGSNFTLKIRSTKLEDSAMYFCASSRVGGDTGELFFGEGSRLTVL.

The chain employs TRBV5-1 and TRBJ2-3; the D gene is possibly TRBD1 (6 bases). The germline V and J ends were trimmed by 3 bases and 0 bases, with 11 bases remaining between them. This CDR3 spans 15 amino acids. CDR1 and CDR2 (germline): SGHRS, YFSETQ. CDR3 sequence reads: CASSYGQTSTDTQYF. As DNA, the CDR3 is TGCGCCAGCAGCTACGGACAGACTAGCACAGATACGCAGTATTTT. Combining the CDR3 with reference TRBV5-1 and TRBJ2-3 gives the whole variable domain KAGVTQTPRYLIKTRGQQVTLSCSPISGHRSVSWYQQTPGQGLQFLFEYFSETQRNKGNFPGRFSGRQFSNSRSEMNVSTLELGDSALYLCASSYGQTSTDTQYFGPGTRLTVL.

This clone has a handful of counts. The rearrangement joins TRBV7-8 to TRBJ1-1; 7 bases agree with TRBD1. J gave up 6 bases and V 5 bases, and 9 bases lay outside the gene matches. The length of the CDR3 is 14 residues. CDR1 SGHVS and CDR2 FQNEAQ come from the germline V gene. In nucleotides, the CDR3 is TGTGCCAGCAGCCTCCGACAGGGAGAGGCTGAAGCTTTCTTT. Its protein is CASSLRQGEAEAFF.

This sequence joins TRBV10-3 and TRBJ2-5; D unresolved. Germline CDR1 ENHRY, CDR2 SYGVKD. The CDR3 length is 12 residues. V lost 3 bases, J lost 3 bases, and 5 bases lay in between. The CDR3 DNA reads as TGTGCCATCAGTGAACTAAAAGAGACCCAGTACTTC. Amino acids: CAISELKETQYF.

This chain joins TRBV7-9 and TRBJ1-5, with D perhaps matching TRBD1 (5 bases). Deletions cut 3 bases from V and 12 bases from J, with 12 bases between. The germline V gene has CDR1 SEHNR and CDR2 FQNEAQ (reference sequence). The CDR3 is 12 residues long. The CDR3 here is CASSFWGENQHF. Here the CDR3 DNA reads TGTGCCAGCAGCTTCTGGGGCGAAAACCAGCATTTT.

In its sample, this clone was seen once. The chain couples TRBV2 to TRBJ1-2; a possible D gene is TRBD1 (6 bases). The CDR3 covers 12 residues. CDR1 and CDR2 from the germline V gene are SNHLY and FYNNEI. V was pared by 6 bases and J by 2 bases, with 7 bases between. The CDR3 loop reads CASSGQNYGYTF. The CDR3 DNA is TGTGCCAGCAGCGGACAGAACTATGGCTACACCTTC.

This clone came up once. The chain joins TRBV4-2 to TRBJ1-6; D call uncertain. Germline CDR1 LGHNA, CDR2 YNFKEQ. This CDR3 comprises 15 residues. V was shortened by 0 bases and J by 0 bases, with 3 bases between the two germline ends. In DNA, the CDR3 is TGTGCCAGCAGCCAAGAGAGCTCCTATAATTCACCCCTCCACTTT. It translates to CASSQESSYNSPLHF.

This chain links TRBV18 with TRBJ2-2; D may be TRBD1 (5 bases). The CDR3 has 15 amino acids. Trimming removed 6 bases at V and 3 bases at J, with 14 bases between. The germline CDR1 and CDR2 sequences are KGHSH and LQKENI. CDR3 DNA: TGTGCCAGCTCCGACAGCCAGGGCCACACCGGGGAGCTGTTTTTT. This gives the protein CASSDSQGHTGELFF.

This clone was seen repeatedly, ten times or more. The rearrangement joins TRBV7-3 to TRBJ2-2, with 8 bases identical to TRBD2. In germline, CDR1 is SGHTA, CDR2 FQGTGA. The ends lost 5 bases at V and 2 bases at J; junction bases unmatched: 4. This CDR3 contains 15 residues. CDR3 sequence reads: CASSMSGGNTGELFF. The CDR3, as DNA: TGTGCCAGCAGCATGAGCGGGGGTAACACCGGGGAGCTGTTTTTT.

This clone was seen more than once but under ten times. The V and J genes are TRBV30 and TRBJ2-2; D may be TRBD1 (5 bases). V was clipped by 3 bases and J by 0 bases, with 8 bases between them. The CDR3 is made up of 14 amino acids. CDR1 and CDR2 from the germline V gene are GTSNPN and SVGIG (reference sequence). The DNA for the CDR3 is TGTGCCTGGAGGTCAGGGCCGAACACCGGGGAGCTGTTTTTT. It is translated as CAWRSGPNTGELFF.